Each of the 8 T cell receptor beta chains below was sequenced from the same sample in a study of blood T cells in healthy people across ages. Using a J-beta primer mix together with a sample-barcoded 5' primer, a second PCR was run for roughly 7 to 11 cycles. MiXCR, run by TCRdb on the 5' RACE reads, gives a single entry per CDR3 protein. The top ten clones hold about 3% of a sample with 700,000 to 900,000 distinct CDR3 sequences, roughly 26% of them seen once. These data were likewise used in another study, on T cells of mothers and their children.

Sequenced material: blood. These receptors all come from a boy younger than 18 in good health.

This clonotype was seen more than once but under ten times. This sequence joins TRBV6-5 and TRBJ2-3; 9 bases are a match to TRBD1. V trimming: 2 bases; J trimming: 1 base; junction bases outside the gene matches: 7. The germline CDR1 and CDR2 sequences are MNHEY and SVGAGI. There are 17 residues in the CDR3. The CDR3 here is CASSYPRDREGTDTQYF. CDR3 nucleotide sequence: TGTGCCAGCAGTTACCCCCGGGACAGGGAAGGCACAGATACGCAGTATTTT.

This clonotype was seen a few times. This chain links TRBV20-1 with TRBJ2-1; D might be TRBD2 (6 bases). The J call may not be correct, given that the DNA end is closer to TRBJ2-7. The germline CDR1 and CDR2 sequences are DFQATT and SNEGSKA (reference sequence). The CDR3 contains 12 residues. The CDR3 region is CSARDGVEGQYF. CDR3 DNA: TGCAGTGCTAGGGACGGAGTGGAGGGACAGTACTTC.

The chain links TRBV9 to TRBJ2-3, with TRBD2 matching over 8 bases. The CDR3 spans 16 residues. Trimming removed 0 bases from V and 2 bases from J; junction bases left unmatched: 5. CDR1 is SGDLS, CDR2 YYNGEE, per germline. The CDR3 loop reads CASSVGAGGFTDTQYF. The CDR3, as DNA: TGTGCCAGCAGCGTAGGGGCGGGGGGATTCACAGATACGCAGTATTTT.

This clonotype was counted between two and nine times. The conserved closing phenylalanine or tryptophan is absent in this CDR3, likely reflecting a read error. No DNA is shown, since the ends of the CDR3 on it are uncertain; the CDR3 is the one TCRdb lists. The chain is built from TRBV3-1 and TRBJ2-5; TRBD1, the table's D call, was not compared with the DNA. The CDR3 is 12 residues long, counting both termini. Germline V gives CDR1 LGHDT, CDR2 YNNKEL (reference sequence). CDR3: CASSQDSGQVLL.

The rearrangement links TRBV9 to TRBJ1-4; possibly TRBD1 for D (5 bases). This CDR3 has 13 amino acids. V lost 0 bases to trimming and J lost 10 bases, with 10 bases between them. The germline gives CDR1 SGDLS, CDR2 YYNGEE. CDR3 in DNA: TGTGCCAGCAGCGTAGGGCTGGGGGGAAAACTGTTTTTT. It is translated as CASSVGLGGKLFF.

This clonotype has just a few counts. This chain joins TRBV5-6 and TRBJ1-1; the D gene is possibly TRBD1 (6 bases). Germline V CDR1 and CDR2: SGHDT, YYEEEE. This CDR3 spans 16 amino acids. The V end lost 2 bases, the J end lost 4 bases, and 18 bases lay between the germline ends. CDR3 region: CASSFPGGGRSTEAFF. Here the CDR3 DNA reads TGTGCCAGCAGCTTTCCTGGCGGGGGGCGCAGCACTGAAGCTTTCTTT.

This clonotype was detected a few times. J is TRBJ2-2 and V is TRBV6-5; 11 bases fit TRBD2. V was pared by 6 bases and J by 4 bases, with 4 bases of the junction left unmatched. Germline V gene sequence: CDR1 MNHEY, CDR2 SVGAGI. The CDR3 covers 15 residues. The CDR3: CASREGLAVTGELFF. In DNA form, the CDR3 reads TGTGCCAGCAGAGAGGGACTAGCGGTCACCGGGGAGCTGTTTTTT.

In this sample, this clonotype turned up a few times. CDR3 protein: CSAPTGTSGTDTQYF. Written as DNA, the CDR3 is TGCAGTGCTCCCACCGGGACTAGCGGCACAGATACGCAGTATTTT. This chain links TRBV20-1 with TRBJ2-3, with TRBD2 matching over 10 bases. The CDR3 contains 15 residues. Looked up from germline, CDR1 is DFQATT and CDR2 is SNEGSKA (reference sequence). After removal of 5 bases from V and 1 base from J, the junction contained 6 bases not matched to a gene.